The TCR beta chain under discussion was sequenced for a study of T cell responses to AZD1222 COVID-19 vaccine. The CDR3 is 15 amino acids. CDR1 and CDR2 from the germline V gene are MNHEY and SMNVEV (reference sequence). Trimming removed 2 bases from V and 7 bases from J, with 12 bases in between. Assay used: immunoSEQ multiplex PCR; TCRdb lists only in-frame clones, some missing. The sample lists about 140,000 clones; more than 80% were seen once. J is TRBJ1-6 and V is TRBV27; D is uncertain. Sequences were derived from peripheral blood, sampled on day 0 of MenACWY control vaccination. The sequence was obtained from an adult in good health. Here the CDR3 reads CASSLTPMGNSPLHF. DNA for the CDR3: TGTGCCAGCAGTTTAACCCCAATGGGGAATTCACCCCTCCACTTT.